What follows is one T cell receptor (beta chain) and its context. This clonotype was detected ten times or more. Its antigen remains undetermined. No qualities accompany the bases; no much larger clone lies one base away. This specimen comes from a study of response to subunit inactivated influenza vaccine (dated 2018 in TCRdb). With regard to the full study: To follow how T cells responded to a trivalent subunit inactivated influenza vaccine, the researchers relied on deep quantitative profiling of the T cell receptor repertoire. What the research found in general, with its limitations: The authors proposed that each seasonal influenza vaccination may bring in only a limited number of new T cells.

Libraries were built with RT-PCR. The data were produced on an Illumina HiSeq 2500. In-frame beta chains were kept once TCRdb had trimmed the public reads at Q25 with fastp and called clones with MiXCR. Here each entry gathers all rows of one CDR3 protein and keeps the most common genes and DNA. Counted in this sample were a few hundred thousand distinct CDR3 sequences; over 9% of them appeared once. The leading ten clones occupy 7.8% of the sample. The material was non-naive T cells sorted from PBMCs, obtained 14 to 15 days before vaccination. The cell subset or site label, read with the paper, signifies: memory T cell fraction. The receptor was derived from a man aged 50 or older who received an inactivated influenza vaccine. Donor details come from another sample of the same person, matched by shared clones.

The CDR3 has the sequence CSVKTDSETQYF. The sequenced DNA: TGCAGCGTAAAGACAGATTCGGAGACCCAGTACTTC. The chain was built from TRBV29-1 and TRBJ2-5; possibly the D gene is TRBD1, per 5 matching bases. Looking up the germline V gene yields CDR1 SQVTM and CDR2 ANQGSEA. Cut back by 6 bases and 5 bases, the V and J ends lie 13 bases apart. The CDR3 sequence holds 12 residues, the cysteine and phenylalanine included. Of the read, only the CDR3 DNA is kept; its 36 bases are in frame from base 1.